This T cell receptor beta chain was sequenced in a study of blood T cell repertoires in COVID-19. Study summary: From the United States, Italy and Spain came samples of acute and convalescent COVID-19. Sources were T cells, B-cell-depleted T cells, or PBMCs; the material itself was cDNA or gDNA.

Authors' data handling: Reference gene primers were amplified, and this amplification served to estimate nucleated cell counts. The data were produced by immunoSEQ multiplex PCR, yet TCRdb's version contains in-frame clones alone and is incomplete. Clone size and V and J calls were adopted from that table, with D and trimming inferred from the DNA. The repertoire holds about 160,000 clones, roughly 73% seen once, with approximately 2.6% in the top ten. This clone was counted many times. Looked up from germline, CDR1 is MNHNY and CDR2 is SVGAGI (reference sequence). This CDR3 is 14 amino acids long. J gave up 6 bases and V 6 bases, and 8 bases lay outside the gene matches.

The V gene is TRBV6-6, the J gene TRBJ1-5; 7 nucleotides match TRBD1. This clonotype was sampled from a man in his 70s with acute or convalescent COVID-19. Sequenced input: peripheral blood. CDR3 protein: CASSLGGSGQPQHF. In nucleotides, the CDR3 is TGTGCCAGCAGCTTAGGGGGCAGTGGTCAGCCCCAGCATTTT.